The TCR beta chain under discussion was sequenced for a study of blood T cell repertoires in COVID-19. As for the study in general: COVID-19 samples from acute and convalescent phases originated in the United States, Italy and Spain. Sample material is recorded as cDNA or gDNA derived from T cells, B-cell-depleted T cells, or PBMCs.

In the source study's methods: Researchers report that nucleated cell counts were estimated from reference gene primer amplification. Clones were read by immunoSEQ multiplex PCR, and TCRdb kept only the in-frame ones, dropping some. V and J calls and clone size are those listed in that table; D and trimming were worked out from the DNA. The sample holds roughly 90,000 clones, over 80% seen once. Germline V gene data show CDR1 as SNHLY and CDR2 as FYNNEI. Deletions cut 3 bases from V and 4 bases from J, with 11 bases between. The CDR3 is made up of 14 amino acids. The receptor comes from a woman of 80 years or more with active or convalescent COVID-19. The sequenced sample was peripheral blood. V gene TRBV2 combines with J gene TRBJ2-3; D gene ambiguous. DNA of the CDR3: TGTGCCAGCAGTGAGAGTGAACCGGCAGATACGCAGTATTTT. Its protein is CASSESEPADTQYF.